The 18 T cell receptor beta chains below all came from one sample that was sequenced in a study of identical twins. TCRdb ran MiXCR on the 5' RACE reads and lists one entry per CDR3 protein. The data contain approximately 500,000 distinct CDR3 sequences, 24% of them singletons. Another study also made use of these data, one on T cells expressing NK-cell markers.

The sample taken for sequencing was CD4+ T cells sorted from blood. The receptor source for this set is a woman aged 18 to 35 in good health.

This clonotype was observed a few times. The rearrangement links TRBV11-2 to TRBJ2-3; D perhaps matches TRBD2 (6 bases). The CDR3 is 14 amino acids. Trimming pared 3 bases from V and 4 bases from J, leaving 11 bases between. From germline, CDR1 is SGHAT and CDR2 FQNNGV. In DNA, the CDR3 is TGTGCCAGCAGCTTTTACGGGACTTCAGATACGCAGTATTTT. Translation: CASSFYGTSDTQYF.

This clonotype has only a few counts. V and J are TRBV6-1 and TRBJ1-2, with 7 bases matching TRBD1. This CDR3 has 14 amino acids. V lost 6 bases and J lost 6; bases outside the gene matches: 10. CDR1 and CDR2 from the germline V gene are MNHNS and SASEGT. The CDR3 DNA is TGTGCCAGCAGAATTTCGAGGGGGCAGGATGGCTACACCTTC. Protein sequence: CASRISRGQDGYTF.

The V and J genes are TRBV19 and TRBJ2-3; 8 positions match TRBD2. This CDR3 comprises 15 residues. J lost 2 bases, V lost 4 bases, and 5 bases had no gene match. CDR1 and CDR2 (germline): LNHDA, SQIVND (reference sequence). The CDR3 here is CASSTRTSHTDTQYF. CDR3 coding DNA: TGTGCCAGTAGTACTAGGACTAGCCACACAGATACGCAGTATTTT.

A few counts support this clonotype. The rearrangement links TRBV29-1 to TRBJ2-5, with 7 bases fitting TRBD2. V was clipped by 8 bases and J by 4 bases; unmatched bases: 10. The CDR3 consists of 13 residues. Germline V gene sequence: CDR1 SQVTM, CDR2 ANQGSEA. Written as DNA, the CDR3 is TGCAGCTCCAGACTAGCTGGATTAGAGACCCAGTACTTC. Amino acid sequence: CSSRLAGLETQYF.

DNA of the CDR3: TGCAGTGCCGCTCGGCGCCAAGAGACCCAGTACTTC. This sequence encodes CSAARRQETQYF. The chain recombines TRBV20-1 with TRBJ2-5; no reliable D call. Germline assignment: CDR1 DFQATT and CDR2 SNEGSKA (reference sequence). V shed 6 bases and J shed 1 base, with 9 bases lying between them. The CDR3 totals 12 residues.

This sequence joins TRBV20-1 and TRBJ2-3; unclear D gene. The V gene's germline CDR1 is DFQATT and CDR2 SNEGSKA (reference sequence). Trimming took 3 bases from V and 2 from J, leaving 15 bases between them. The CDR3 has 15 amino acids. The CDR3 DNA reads TGCAGTGCTAGGTCGCAAAAACCATTCACAGATACGCAGTATTTT. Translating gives CSARSQKPFTDTQYF.

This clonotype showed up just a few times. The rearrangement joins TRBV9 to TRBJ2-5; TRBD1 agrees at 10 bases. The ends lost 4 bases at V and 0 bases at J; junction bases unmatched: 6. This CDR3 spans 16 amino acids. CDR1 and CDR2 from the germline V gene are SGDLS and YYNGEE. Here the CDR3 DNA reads TGTGCCAGCAGCCGAGTGGGACAGGGGTACCAAGAGACCCAGTACTTC. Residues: CASSRVGQGYQETQYF.

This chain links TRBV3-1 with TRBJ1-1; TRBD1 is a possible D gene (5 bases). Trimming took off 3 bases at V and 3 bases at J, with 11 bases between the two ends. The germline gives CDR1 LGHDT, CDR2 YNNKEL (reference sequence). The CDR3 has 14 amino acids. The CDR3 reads CASSHLARDTEAFF. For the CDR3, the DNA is TGTGCCAGCAGCCACCTTGCCAGGGACACTGAAGCTTTCTTT.

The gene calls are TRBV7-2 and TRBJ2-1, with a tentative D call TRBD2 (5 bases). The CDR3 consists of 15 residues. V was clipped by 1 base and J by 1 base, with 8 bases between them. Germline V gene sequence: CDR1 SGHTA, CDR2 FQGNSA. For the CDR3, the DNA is TGTGCCAGCAGCTTAGAAGCGGCGTCCTACAATGAGCAGTTCTTC. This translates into CASSLEAASYNEQFF. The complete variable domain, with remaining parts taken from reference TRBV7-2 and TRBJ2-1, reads GAGVSQSPSNKVTEKGKDVELRCDPISGHTALYWYRQSLGQGLEFLIYFQGNSAPDKSGLPSDRFSAERTGGSVSTLTIQRTQQEDSAVYLCASSLEAASYNEQFFGPGTRLTVL.

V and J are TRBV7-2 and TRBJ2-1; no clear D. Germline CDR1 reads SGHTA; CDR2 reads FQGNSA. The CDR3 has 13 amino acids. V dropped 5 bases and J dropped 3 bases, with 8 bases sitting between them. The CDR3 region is CASSMDHYNEQFF. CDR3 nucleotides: TGTGCCAGCAGCATGGACCACTACAATGAGCAGTTCTTC.

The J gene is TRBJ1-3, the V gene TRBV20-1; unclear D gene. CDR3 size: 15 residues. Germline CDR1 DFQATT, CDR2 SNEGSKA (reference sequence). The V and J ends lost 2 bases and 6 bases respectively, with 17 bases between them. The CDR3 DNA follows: TGCAGTGCTAGAAACCACATTGGACGCAAAAACACCATATATTTT. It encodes CSARNHIGRKNTIYF.

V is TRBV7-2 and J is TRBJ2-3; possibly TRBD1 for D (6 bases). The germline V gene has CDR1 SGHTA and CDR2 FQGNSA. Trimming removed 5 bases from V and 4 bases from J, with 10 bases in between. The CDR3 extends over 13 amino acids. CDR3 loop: CASSQQGPDTQYF. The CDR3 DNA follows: TGTGCCAGCAGCCAACAGGGTCCAGATACGCAGTATTTT.

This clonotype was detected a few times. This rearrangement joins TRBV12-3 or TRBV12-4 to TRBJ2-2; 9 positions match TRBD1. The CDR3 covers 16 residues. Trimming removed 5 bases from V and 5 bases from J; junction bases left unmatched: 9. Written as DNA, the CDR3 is TGTGCCAGCAGTGCCCCGACAGGGGGGAATACCGGGGAGCTGTTTTTT. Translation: CASSAPTGGNTGELFF.

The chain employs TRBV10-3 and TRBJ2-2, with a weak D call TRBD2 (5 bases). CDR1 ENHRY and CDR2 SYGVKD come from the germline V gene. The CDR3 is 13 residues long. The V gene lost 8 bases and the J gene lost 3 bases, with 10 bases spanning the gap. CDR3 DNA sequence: TGTGCCATCCACCCGAGGGACACCGGGGAGCTGTTTTTT. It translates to CAIHPRDTGELFF.

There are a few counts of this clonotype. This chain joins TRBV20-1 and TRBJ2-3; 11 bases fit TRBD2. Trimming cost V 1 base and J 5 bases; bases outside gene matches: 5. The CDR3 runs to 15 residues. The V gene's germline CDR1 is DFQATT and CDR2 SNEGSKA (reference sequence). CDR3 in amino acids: CSARARLAGQDTQYF. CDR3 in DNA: TGCAGTGCTAGAGCGCGACTAGCGGGGCAAGATACGCAGTATTTT.

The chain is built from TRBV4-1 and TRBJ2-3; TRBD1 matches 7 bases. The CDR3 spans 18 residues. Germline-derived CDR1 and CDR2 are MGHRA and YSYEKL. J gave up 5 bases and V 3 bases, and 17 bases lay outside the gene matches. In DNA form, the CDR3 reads TGCGCCAGCAGCCAGGCCATTACCGCCGGGACAGTAAGAGATACGCAGTATTTT. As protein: CASSQAITAGTVRDTQYF.

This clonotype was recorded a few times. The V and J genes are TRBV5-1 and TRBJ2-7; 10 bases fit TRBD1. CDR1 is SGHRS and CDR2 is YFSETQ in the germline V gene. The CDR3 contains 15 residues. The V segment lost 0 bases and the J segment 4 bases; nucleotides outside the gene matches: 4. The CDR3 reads CASSLGRTGGYEQYF. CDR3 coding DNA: TGCGCCAGCAGCTTGGGCCGGACAGGGGGTTACGAGCAGTACTTC.

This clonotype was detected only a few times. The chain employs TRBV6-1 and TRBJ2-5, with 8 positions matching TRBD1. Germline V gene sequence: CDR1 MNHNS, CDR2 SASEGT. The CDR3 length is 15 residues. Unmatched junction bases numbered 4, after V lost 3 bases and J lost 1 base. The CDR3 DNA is TGTGCCAGCAGTGATCCAGGACAGGGCCAAGAGACCCAGTACTTC. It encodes CASSDPGQGQETQYF.